This entry is about one TCR beta chain. Antigen specificity is unknown. The data stem from a study of OX40 agonist ivuxolimab in advanced cancers. Study background: Patients were treated with ivuxolimab, an agonistic anti-OX40 (CD134) antibody. Patients were dosed intravenously with ivuxolimab at 0.01 to 10 mg/kg every 2 weeks.

Study-level points and caveats: More expanded clones were seen, on average, in CD8+ T cells than in CD4+. Among the lowest levels of clonal expansion were found in partial responders at 0.1-3.0 mg/kg.

Profiled with immunoSEQ multiplex PCR; TCRdb holds only in-frame clones, not every one. The sample comprises about 67,000 clones, more than 75% of which are singletons, and around 8.2% rests with the top ten. The CDR3 has 13 residues. Trimming shortened V by 4 bases and J by 7 bases, and 14 bases separated the two germline ends. Germline V CDR1 and CDR2: SGHVS, FQNEAQ. V and J are TRBV7-8 and TRBJ2-7; either TRBD1 or TRBD2 may supply D (5 bases each). Here the sequenced sample was CD4+ or CD8+ T cells sorted from blood, taken in a trial of the OX40 agonist ivuxolimab. The receptor was derived from an adult with an advanced solid tumor such as melanoma, head and neck, liver or kidney cancer. The CDR3 region is CASSSGPWKEQYF. DNA of the CDR3: TGTGCCAGCAGCTCGGGGCCCTGGAAGGAGCAGTACTTC.